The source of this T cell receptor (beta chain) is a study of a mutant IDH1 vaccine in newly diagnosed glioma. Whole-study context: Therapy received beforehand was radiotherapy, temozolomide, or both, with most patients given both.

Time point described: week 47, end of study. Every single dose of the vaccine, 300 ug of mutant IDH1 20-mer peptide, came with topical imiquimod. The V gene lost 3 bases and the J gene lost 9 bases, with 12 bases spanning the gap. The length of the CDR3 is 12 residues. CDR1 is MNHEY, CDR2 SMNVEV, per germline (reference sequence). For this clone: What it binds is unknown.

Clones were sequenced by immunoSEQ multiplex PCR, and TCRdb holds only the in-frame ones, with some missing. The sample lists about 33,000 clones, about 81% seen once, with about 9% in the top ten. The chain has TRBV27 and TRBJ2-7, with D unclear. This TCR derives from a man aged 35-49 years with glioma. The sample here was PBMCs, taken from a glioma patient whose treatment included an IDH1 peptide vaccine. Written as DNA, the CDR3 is TGTGCCAGCAGTTTTGAGACGGCCCTGCAGTACGTC. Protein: CASSFETALQYV.